Listed below are T cell receptor beta chains from one sample, sequenced in a study of control samples from healthy donors and cancer patients. The table came from immunoSEQ multiplex PCR; TCRdb's copy has only in-frame clones and leaves some out. This table has about 120,000 clones, approximately 87% appearing once. The sequencing sample was made of blood. The origin of the receptors is a man aged 25 to 40 in good health. Each CDR3 is given with its conserved first and last residue. Not all rows give a size; the values are once, few, many and, for expanded clones, a class.

V	J	size	CDR3
TRBV4-1	TRBJ1-6	-	CASSQIFDGKNSPLHF
TRBV5-1	TRBJ1-1	-	CASSSPGIMNTEAFF
TRBV25-1	TRBJ1-4	-	CASKGPLGNEKLFF
TRBV3-1/TRBV3-2	TRBJ2-3	few	CASSSRTGAVADTQYF
TRBV12-3/TRBV12-4	TRBJ2-2	-	CASSRASTGELFF
TRBV19	TRBJ2-1	-	CASRKEGGINEQFF
TRBV4-1	TRBJ1-2	-	CASSQGMGADYGYTF
TRBV7-9	TRBJ1-1	few	CASSFRRGGDEAFF
TRBV10-3	TRBJ1-2	-	CAISSAGQGNYGYTF
TRBV23-1	TRBJ1-1	-	CASSQTMTGPTEAFF
TRBV11-2	TRBJ2-2	-	CASSLDRNTGELFF
TRBV10-3	TRBJ1-3	-	CAITSGNTIYF
TRBV12-5	TRBJ1-1	-	CASGLRTGGDTEAFF
TRBV18	TRBJ2-1	-	CASSHGNEQFF
TRBV10-3	TRBJ1-5	once	CATQDRVEGQPQHF
TRBV23-1	TRBJ1-5	-	CASSQCLARGGYQPQHF